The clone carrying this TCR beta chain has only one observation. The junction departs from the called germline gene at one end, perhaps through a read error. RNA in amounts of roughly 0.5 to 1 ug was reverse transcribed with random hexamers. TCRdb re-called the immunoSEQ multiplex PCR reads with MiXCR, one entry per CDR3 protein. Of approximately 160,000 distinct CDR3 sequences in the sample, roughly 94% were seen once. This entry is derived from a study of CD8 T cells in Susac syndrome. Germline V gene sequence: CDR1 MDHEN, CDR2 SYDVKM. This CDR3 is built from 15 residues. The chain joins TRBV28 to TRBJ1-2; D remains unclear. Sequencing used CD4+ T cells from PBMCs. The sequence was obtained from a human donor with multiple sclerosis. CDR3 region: CATSTQAGANYGYTF. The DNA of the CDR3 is TGTGCCACCAGTACGCAGGCCGGAGCTAACTATGGCTACACCTTC.